A selection of T cell receptor beta chains follows, all from one sample in a study of blood T cells in healthy people across ages. Each CDR3 protein gets one entry after TCRdb re-called the 5' RACE reads with MiXCR. This sample has fewer than 2 million distinct CDR3 sequences; roughly two fifths occur once, and the top ten carry 20% to 25%. The material sequenced was blood. These receptors all stem from a human donor in good health. Both conserved end residues are part of each CDR3. A D gene is named only where the DNA matches it firmly. The listing skips clone size in some rows; elsewhere it reads once, few, many or a size class.

V gene: TRBV20-1
J gene: TRBJ1-5
clone size: many
D gene: -
CDR3 length: 17
CDR3 DNA: TGCAGTGCTAGAGATCTTTCTTTTAACATAGAAATCAGCCCCCAGCATTTT
CDR3 protein: CSARDLSFNIEISPQHF

V gene: TRBV6-2/TRBV6-3
J gene: TRBJ1-5
clone size: -
D gene: -
CDR3 length: 14
CDR3 DNA: TGTGCCAGCAGTAACCGGGACTTCAATCAGCCCCAGCATTTT
CDR3 protein: CASSNRDFNQPQHF

V gene: TRBV7-2
J gene: TRBJ2-1
clone size: few
D gene: TRBD1
CDR3 length: 15
CDR3 DNA: TGTGCCAGCAGCGCGCAGACAGGGAACTACAATGAGCAGTTCTTC
CDR3 protein: CASSAQTGNYNEQFF

V gene: TRBV6-4
J gene: TRBJ2-1
clone size: -
D gene: -
CDR3 length: 12
CDR3 DNA: TGTGCCAGCAGTGTCCAGGGGGGACGGCAGTTCTTC
CDR3 protein: CASSVQGGRQFF

V gene: TRBV7-3
J gene: TRBJ1-2
clone size: -
D gene: TRBD1
CDR3 length: 15
CDR3 DNA: TGTGCCAGCAGCCCTCGACAGGGAGGCATTGGTGGCTACACCTTC
CDR3 protein: CASSPRQGGIGGYTF

V gene: TRBV6-5
J gene: TRBJ2-1
clone size: -
D gene: TRBD2
CDR3 length: 15
CDR3 DNA: TGTGCCAGCAGTTATAACCCTAGCGGGGTAGATGAGCAGTTCTTC
CDR3 protein: CASSYNPSGVDEQFF

V gene: TRBV6-6
J gene: TRBJ2-1
clone size: -
D gene: TRBD1
CDR3 length: 15
CDR3 DNA: TGTGCCAGCAATTCACAGGGGGCGATCGTCGATGAGCAGTTCTTC
CDR3 protein: CASNSQGAIVDEQFF

V gene: TRBV6-2/TRBV6-3
J gene: TRBJ1-2
clone size: -
D gene: TRBD1
CDR3 length: 14
CDR3 DNA: TGTGCCAGCAGTTCCCGGGACAGGGACTATGGCTACACCTTC
CDR3 protein: CASSSRDRDYGYTF

V gene: TRBV7-2
J gene: TRBJ2-7
clone size: -
D gene: -
CDR3 length: 13
CDR3 DNA: TGTGCCAGCAGCCCGGTCTCAGGCTACGAGCAGTACTTC
CDR3 protein: CASSPVSGYEQYF

V gene: TRBV4-1
J gene: TRBJ2-5
clone size: -
D gene: -
CDR3 length: 15
CDR3 DNA: TGCGCCAGCAGCCAAGGAACAGGGGGGGAAGAGACCCAGTACTTC
CDR3 protein: CASSQGTGGEETQYF

V gene: TRBV20-1
J gene: TRBJ1-2
clone size: -
D gene: -
CDR3 length: 16
CDR3 DNA: TGCAGTGCTAGAGATCTAGGGGGGCGGACGAACTATGGCTACACCTTC
CDR3 protein: CSARDLGGRTNYGYTF

V gene: TRBV7-9
J gene: TRBJ2-1
clone size: few
D gene: -
CDR3 length: 12
CDR3 DNA: TGTGCCAGCATCAGTAAGGGGGAGACCCAGTTCTTC
CDR3 protein: CASISKGETQFF

V gene: TRBV10-3
J gene: TRBJ2-3
clone size: -
D gene: -
CDR3 length: 14
CDR3 DNA: TGTGCCATCAGTGCCCCAGGGAGCACAGATACGCAGTATTTT
CDR3 protein: CAISAPGSTDTQYF

V gene: TRBV12-5
J gene: TRBJ2-7
clone size: -
D gene: -
CDR3 length: 16
CDR3 DNA: TGTGCTAGTGGTTTGGTACAATCGGACCTCTCCTACGAGCAGTACTTC
CDR3 protein: CASGLVQSDLSYEQYF

V gene: TRBV7-2
J gene: TRBJ1-1
clone size: -
D gene: -
CDR3 length: 14
CDR3 DNA: TGTGCCAGCAGCCACAGGGTTGTAAACACTGAAGCTTTCTTT
CDR3 protein: CASSHRVVNTEAFF

V gene: TRBV4-1
J gene: TRBJ1-2
clone size: -
D gene: -
CDR3 length: 18
CDR3 DNA: TGCGCCAGCAGCCAAGTACAAACAACCTACAGCAGGGGTTATGGCTACACCTTC
CDR3 protein: CASSQVQTTYSRGYGYTF

V gene: TRBV29-1
J gene: TRBJ2-1
clone size: -
D gene: -
CDR3 length: 14
CDR3 DNA: TGCAGCGTTCAGGGGCGCCCTAGGATAGATGAGCAGTTCTTC
CDR3 protein: CSVQGRPRIDEQFF

V gene: TRBV28
J gene: TRBJ1-2
clone size: -
D gene: -
CDR3 length: 12
CDR3 DNA: TGTGCCAGCAGTCTTAGTATGACAGGCTACACCTTC
CDR3 protein: CASSLSMTGYTF

V gene: TRBV7-7
J gene: TRBJ2-1
clone size: -
D gene: TRBD2
CDR3 length: 14
CDR3 DNA: TGTGCCAGCAGTCGGGGACTAGGGGCAGCTGAGCAGTTCTTC
CDR3 protein: CASSRGLGAAEQFF

V gene: TRBV29-1
J gene: TRBJ2-1
clone size: -
D gene: -
CDR3 length: 14
CDR3 DNA: TGCAGCGTTGAAGCACCGGGCAGGCCCAATGAGCAGTTCTTC
CDR3 protein: CSVEAPGRPNEQFF

V gene: TRBV20-1
J gene: TRBJ2-7
clone size: -
D gene: -
CDR3 length: 16
CDR3 DNA: TGCAGTGCTAGAGCCTCCGGGGCAACAGGAAACTACGAGCAGTACTTC
CDR3 protein: CSARASGATGNYEQYF

V gene: TRBV20-1
J gene: TRBJ2-3
clone size: -
D gene: TRBD2
CDR3 length: 18
CDR3 DNA: TGCAGTGCTACGGGCCGGGGACTAGCGGGAGGGAGCACAGATACGCAGTATTTT
CDR3 protein: CSATGRGLAGGSTDTQYF

V gene: TRBV5-1
J gene: TRBJ2-7
clone size: few
D gene: -
CDR3 length: 14
CDR3 DNA: TGCGCCAGCAGCCTACAGGAGAGCTCCTACGAGCAGTACTTC
CDR3 protein: CASSLQESSYEQYF

V gene: TRBV6-1
J gene: TRBJ1-2
clone size: -
D gene: -
CDR3 length: 14
CDR3 DNA: TGTGCCAGCAGTGAACTGGGGCAGGGTAACGGCTACACCTTC
CDR3 protein: CASSELGQGNGYTF

V gene: TRBV20-1
J gene: TRBJ1-1
clone size: -
D gene: -
CDR3 length: 14
CDR3 DNA: TGCAGTGCTAATGTACCAGGGCGGAACACTGAAGCTTTCTTT
CDR3 protein: CSANVPGRNTEAFF

V gene: TRBV11-3
J gene: TRBJ2-3
clone size: few
D gene: -
CDR3 length: 16
CDR3 DNA: TGTGCCAGCAGCTTAGATTGGGTCGGCCTCAAAGATACGCAGTATTTT
CDR3 protein: CASSLDWVGLKDTQYF

V gene: TRBV5-1
J gene: TRBJ1-1
clone size: few
D gene: -
CDR3 length: 15
CDR3 DNA: TGCGCCAGCAGCTTCGATCCGGGAGGGAGCACTGAAGCTTTCTTT
CDR3 protein: CASSFDPGGSTEAFF